This T cell receptor (beta chain) was documented in a study of CD8 T cells in Susac syndrome. Whole-study context: The sequenced Susac syndrome patients included about six who had clinically active disease and eight or nine who were in remission. Overall study results and limits: The study admitted that it had a relatively small number of individuals in its TCR sequencing and HLA analysis.

The V end lost 4 bases, the J end lost 0 bases, and 14 bases lay between the germline ends. The CDR3 sequence is 16 residues long. The germline V gene has CDR1 SGHKS and CDR2 YYEKEE (reference sequence). With random hexamers, about 0.45 to 1 ug RNA was reverse transcribed. TCRdb re-derived calls from the immunoSEQ multiplex PCR reads in MiXCR, one entry per CDR3 protein. The sample carries roughly 100,000 distinct CDR3 sequences, approximately 96% recorded once. Details on this clonotype: Its antigen remains unidentified.

This sequence joins TRBV5-5 and TRBJ2-1; a possible D gene is TRBD2 (6 bases). This sequence was found in a human donor with Susac syndrome. Material: CD8+ T cells from PBMCs. The CDR3 is CASSPGGGSSYNEQFF. The DNA for the CDR3 is TGTGCCAGCAGCCCCGGTGGGGGGAGCTCCTACAATGAGCAGTTCTTC.